This T cell receptor (beta chain) stems from a study of identical twins. From the 5' RACE reads, TCRdb called clonotypes with MiXCR, one entry per CDR3 protein. The table shows 350,000 or so distinct CDR3 sequences, with around 9.7% occurring only once. V dropped 5 bases and J dropped 7; count of bases not matched to a gene: 13. This CDR3 comprises 16 residues. Germline CDR1 and CDR2: KGHSH and LQKENI. This clonotype was obtained from a woman in her fifties or sixties in good health. Sample: naive T cells sorted from blood. This sequence joins TRBV18 and TRBJ2-1; 8 bases fit TRBD2. CDR3 DNA: TGTGCCAGCTCAGAACGAGCGGCCGGGGGGGTGAATGAGCAGTTCTTC. It codes for CASSERAAGGVNEQFF.